Below, 32 T cell receptor beta chains from the same sample are listed, as sequenced in a study of monozygotic twins with inflammatory bowel disease. TCRdb reprocessed the 5' RACE reads and stores each CDR3 protein as one record, lacking DNA. This repertoire comprises 400,000 to 500,000 distinct CDR3 sequences; its ten largest clones make up 2% to 3%. The sequenced sample consisted of blood. The receptors were gathered from a human donor with ulcerative colitis or Crohn's disease, or a healthy co-twin of an affected twin (not recorded which).

This sequence joins TRBV20-1 and TRBJ2-7. The V gene's germline CDR1 is DFQATT and CDR2 SNEGSKA (reference sequence). The CDR3 loop spans 11 amino acids. CDR3 protein: CSAKRYGEQYF.

The gene calls are TRBV5-1 and TRBJ2-2; TCRdb gives TRBD1 as the D gene, but with no DNA this cannot be confirmed. Looked up from germline, CDR1 is SGHRS and CDR2 is YFSETQ. There are 20 residues in the CDR3. The CDR3 is CASSLVSGGAGPMLAGELFF.

The chain joins TRBV2 to TRBJ2-5; TCRdb designates TRBD1, a call that cannot be tested without DNA. The CDR3 runs to 16 residues. Germline lookup yields CDR1 SNHLY and CDR2 FYNNEI. The CDR3 is CASSRTGDVGTETQYF.

The chain couples TRBV18 to TRBJ2-2; TCRdb's D call of TRBD2 is untestable without DNA. Germline loops: CDR1 KGHSH, CDR2 LQKENI. There are 17 residues in the CDR3. CDR3 region: CASSPPTSGVNTGELFF.

This chain uses TRBV21-1 with TRBJ2-6; without DNA, the TCRdb call of TRBD1 cannot be checked. TRBV21-1 constitutes a pseudogene. There are 19 residues in the CDR3. CDR3 loop: CASSKGAGFDRSGANVLTF.

The chain has TRBV7-9 and TRBJ2-7; as DNA is missing, the TRBD1 call by TCRdb cannot be tested. There are 15 residues in the CDR3. The germline CDR1 and CDR2 sequences are SEHNR and FQNEAQ (reference sequence). CDR3 protein: CASSPHSTGRGEQYF.

The chain links TRBV28 to TRBJ2-2; TCRdb's D call, TRBD2, is unchecked because there is no DNA. CDR1 and CDR2 from the germline V gene are MDHEN and SYDVKM. The CDR3 is 16 amino acids. This CDR3 is CASSLKGGPRTGELFF. The variable domain in full, with the rest retrieved from reference TRBV28 and TRBJ2-2, is DVKVTQSSRYLVKRTGEKVFLECVQDMDHENMFWYRQDPGLGLRLIYFSYDVKMKEKGDIPEGYSVSREKKERFSLILESASTNQTSMYLCASSLKGGPRTGELFFGEGSRLTVL.

The gene calls are TRBV9 and TRBJ1-4; TCRdb's assignment of TRBD1 cannot be checked, as there is no DNA. The CDR3 sequence is 16 residues long. Germline V gives CDR1 SGDLS, CDR2 YYNGEE. The chain's CDR3 is CASSVSDKGASEKLFF. Combining the CDR3 with reference TRBV9 and TRBJ1-4 gives the whole variable domain DSGVTQTPKHLITATGQRVTLRCSPRSGDLSVYWYQQSLDQGLQFLIQYYNGEERAKGNILERFSAQQFPDLHSELNLSSLELGDSALYFCASSVSDKGASEKLFFGSGTQLSVL.

J is TRBJ1-5 and V is TRBV20-1. Germline loops: CDR1 DFQATT, CDR2 SNEGSKA (reference sequence). This CDR3 is 15 amino acids long. CDR3 sequence: CSALAGRGPNQPQHF.

The CDR3 is CASSRLRQGTNEKLFF. The chain is built from TRBV7-2 and TRBJ1-4; no DNA is available, so the TRBD1 call from TCRdb remains unchecked. The CDR3 loop spans 16 amino acids. Germline V gene lookup returns CDR1 SGHTA and CDR2 FQGNSA.

This chain joins TRBV6-1 and TRBJ1-1. From germline, CDR1 is MNHNS and CDR2 SASEGT. The CDR3 sequence is 15 residues long. CDR3 loop: CASRKRDDPNTEAFF.

V and J are TRBV12-3 or TRBV12-4 and TRBJ2-3; TCRdb calls TRBD2, which cannot be checked without DNA. The CDR3 runs to 13 residues. The CDR3 here is CASSPGGGDTQYF.

The chain employs TRBV7-9 and TRBJ2-3; the D call from TCRdb, TRBD1, cannot be confirmed without DNA. The CDR3 is made up of 15 amino acids. Germline V gene sequence: CDR1 SEHNR, CDR2 FQNEAQ (reference sequence). The CDR3 here is CASSLRGDDTDTQYF.

The CDR3 spells CSARSDRGPYNEQFF. This sequence joins TRBV20-1 and TRBJ2-1. Germline V lookup: CDR1 DFQATT, CDR2 SNEGSKA (reference sequence). This CDR3 spans 15 amino acids.

This chain links TRBV21-1 with TRBJ2-7; TCRdb's D call of TRBD2 is untestable without DNA. TRBV21-1 counts as a pseudogene. The CDR3 has 13 amino acids. This chain's CDR3 is CASSKQAPYEQYF.

The CDR3 reads CASSLSGAGDLTDTQYF. The chain carries TRBV5-1 and TRBJ2-3; the TRBD1 assignment by TCRdb is unverifiable without DNA. CDR1 is SGHRS and CDR2 is YFSETQ in the germline V gene. The CDR3 loop spans 17 amino acids.

V usage is TRBV6-1 and J usage is TRBJ2-1; the D call of TRBD1 rests on TCRdb alone, since no DNA is present to check it. This CDR3 contains 14 residues. Per the germline V gene, CDR1 is MNHNS and CDR2 is SASEGT. CDR3 sequence: CASQHPERDNEQFF.

This chain links TRBV14 with TRBJ2-1; the TCRdb D gene call, TRBD2, has no DNA to confirm it. The germline V gene has CDR1 SGHDN and CDR2 FVKESK. The CDR3 loop spans 19 amino acids. This chain's CDR3 is CASSQDARTSGRAEDEQFF.

The CDR3 spells CASSIGTSTIHEQFF. The rearrangement links TRBV19 to TRBJ2-1; TCRdb calls TRBD2, which cannot be checked without DNA. This CDR3 spans 15 amino acids. Germline V gives CDR1 LNHDA, CDR2 SQIVND (reference sequence).

The V gene is TRBV6-1, the J gene TRBJ1-1. From germline, CDR1 is MNHNS and CDR2 SASEGT. This CDR3 comprises 15 residues. CDR3 residues: CASRPSGGPNTEAFF.

This chain joins TRBV7-2 and TRBJ1-2. The CDR3 covers 14 residues. Germline CDR1 SGHTA, CDR2 FQGNSA. The CDR3 is CASSLSDNDYGYTF.

The chain couples TRBV15 to TRBJ2-7; the TCRdb D gene call, TRBD1, has no DNA to confirm it. The length of the CDR3 is 16 residues. The germline V gene encodes CDR1 LNHNV and CDR2 YYDKDF (reference sequence). The CDR3 spells CATSDRQGQLPYEQYF.

The chain has TRBV7-2 and TRBJ2-7; as DNA is missing, the TRBD1 call by TCRdb cannot be tested. Germline CDR1 SGHTA, CDR2 FQGNSA. The CDR3 sequence is 17 residues long. The CDR3 reads CASSPDSGTGLFYEQYF. The complete variable domain, with remaining parts taken from reference TRBV7-2 and TRBJ2-7, reads GAGVSQSPSNKVTEKGKDVELRCDPISGHTALYWYRQSLGQGLEFLIYFQGNSAPDKSGLPSDRFSAERTGGSVSTLTIQRTQQEDSAVYLCASSPDSGTGLFYEQYFGPGTRLTVT.

V is TRBV24-1 and J is TRBJ2-3; TCRdb lists TRBD1, though no DNA is available to test this call. The CDR3 length is 17 residues. Germline V gene sequence: CDR1 KGHDR, CDR2 SFDVKD. CDR3 amino acids: CATSDLAGTGTWDTQYF.

The rearrangement joins TRBV7-8 to TRBJ1-2; the D call of TRBD1 rests on TCRdb alone, since no DNA is present to check it. This CDR3 spans 15 amino acids. The germline CDR1 and CDR2 sequences are SGHVS and FQNEAQ. CDR3 sequence reads: CASSSAGTGGNSYTF.

This rearrangement joins TRBV3-1 to TRBJ2-7. The CDR3 is made up of 12 amino acids. In germline, CDR1 is LGHDT, CDR2 YNNKEL (reference sequence). This CDR3 is CASSQDHWGLYF.

The J gene is TRBJ2-5, the V gene TRBV5-1; no DNA is available, so the TRBD2 call from TCRdb remains unchecked. This CDR3 contains 16 residues. CDR1 and CDR2 (germline): SGHRS, YFSETQ. The CDR3 region is CASSFGLAGIQETQYF.

V usage is TRBV12-3 or TRBV12-4 and J usage is TRBJ1-5. The CDR3 consists of 12 residues. The CDR3 here is CASSFTRGPQHF.

The chain couples TRBV28 to TRBJ2-3; the D call of TRBD1 rests on TCRdb alone, since no DNA is present to check it. Germline V lookup: CDR1 MDHEN, CDR2 SYDVKM. This CDR3 is 14 amino acids long. The CDR3 loop is CASSSGAFTDTQYF.

CDR3 sequence reads: CASSLTSGLSYNEQFF. The chain is built from TRBV7-2 and TRBJ2-1; TCRdb's D call, TRBD2, is unchecked because there is no DNA. The CDR3 contains 16 residues. Germline CDR1 SGHTA, CDR2 FQGNSA.

The chain combines TRBV30 with TRBJ2-1. This CDR3 is 13 amino acids long. CDR1 is GTSNPN, CDR2 SVGIG, per germline (reference sequence). The CDR3 protein is CAWSEQNYNEQFF.

The rearrangement links TRBV24-1 to TRBJ2-7; there is no DNA to check the TCRdb D call of TRBD1. From germline, CDR1 is KGHDR and CDR2 SFDVKD. The CDR3 is made up of 13 amino acids. CDR3 region: CATSVQGSYEQYF.